Shown below are 29 T cell receptor beta chains from a single sample sequenced in a study of blood T cell repertoires in COVID-19. Produced via immunoSEQ multiplex PCR; TCRdb's table is partial and in-frame only. Counted here are some 5,900 clones, around 90% occurring once; the ten biggest clones make up about 6.4%. The sequenced sample was peripheral blood. Receptors were obtained from a man in his 60s with acute or convalescent COVID-19.

This clone showed up just once. The chain couples TRBV12-1 to TRBJ2-7; TRBD1, the D gene given by the table, was not confirmed from the DNA. TRBV12-1 is a pseudogene segment. The CDR3 totals 16 residues. The CDR3 here is CASSPGPVGTHYEQYV. DNA for the CDR3: TGTGCCAGCAGCCCTGGACCAGTAGGGACACATTACGAGCAGTACGTC.

The J gene is TRBJ1-3, the V gene TRBV7-9, with D maybe TRBD1 (5 bases). Germline values: CDR1 SEHNR, CDR2 FQNEAQ (reference sequence). This CDR3 spans 14 amino acids. The germline V and J ends were trimmed by 4 bases and 1 base, with 8 bases remaining between them. The CDR3 sequence is CASSWQGSGNTIYF. Here the CDR3 DNA reads TGTGCCAGCAGCTGGCAGGGTTCTGGAAACACCATATATTTT.

The rearrangement uses TRBV27 and TRBJ2-3, with TRBD2 matching 9 bases. J gave up 6 bases and V 4 bases, and 11 bases lay outside the gene matches. Germline V CDR1 and CDR2: MNHEY, SMNVEV (reference sequence). The CDR3 loop spans 16 amino acids. The CDR3 coding sequence is TGTGCCAGCAGTTCAGTGGCGGGGGGGAATTTGGATACGCAGTATTTT. It translates to CASSSVAGGNLDTQYF.

The chain combines TRBV28 with TRBJ1-4; D gene ambiguous. With 10 bases removed from V and 8 bases from J, the gap between germline ends came to 17 bases. In germline, CDR1 is MDHEN, CDR2 SYDVKM. This CDR3 spans 13 amino acids. The DNA for the CDR3 is TGTGCCAACGGGGTCGCAAGAAGCGAAAAACTGTTTTTT. Amino acid sequence: CANGVARSEKLFF.

This clone was seen a handful of times. The genes are TRBV29-1 and TRBJ1-2, with TRBD1 matching over 8 bases. Unmatched junction bases numbered 4, after V lost 5 bases and J lost 2 bases. The CDR3 covers 13 residues. Germline V gene sequence: CDR1 SQVTM, CDR2 ANQGSEA. CDR3 bases: TGCAGCGTTTACGCAGGGGGCAACTATGGCTACACCTTC. Amino acid sequence: CSVYAGGNYGYTF.

This sequence joins TRBV15 and TRBJ2-1; the match to TRBD2 covers 10 bases. The CDR3 sequence is 15 residues long. Germline V gene data show CDR1 as LNHNV and CDR2 as YYDKDF (reference sequence). Trimming took 6 bases from V and 4 from J; bases not matched to a gene: 6. CDR3 loop: CATSTAGGRYNEQFF. The DNA for the CDR3 is TGTGCCACCAGTACAGCGGGAGGGAGGTACAATGAGCAGTTCTTC.

The V gene is TRBV2, the J gene TRBJ2-7, with TRBD1 matching over 9 bases. Germline assignment: CDR1 SNHLY and CDR2 FYNNEI. This CDR3 contains 15 residues. With 6 bases clipped from V and 6 bases from J, the junction kept 12 bases outside the gene matches. CDR3 in amino acids: CASSPGTGFWGEQYV. The CDR3 nucleotides are TGTGCCAGCAGCCCCGGGACAGGGTTTTGGGGCGAGCAGTACGTC.

This chain uses TRBV6-6 with TRBJ2-6; possible D gene TRBD2, 5 bases. Trimming stripped 0 bases from V and 2 bases from J, with 5 bases between. The CDR3 sequence is 15 residues long. Germline V gives CDR1 MNHNY, CDR2 SVGAGI (reference sequence). The CDR3 nucleotides read TGTGCCAGCAGTTACTCCGGGGCTGGGGCCAACGTCCTGACTTTC. Its protein product is CASSYSGAGANVLTF.

The chain uses TRBV9 and TRBJ1-2, with a tentative D call TRBD1 (6 bases). Germline CDR1 reads SGDLS; CDR2 reads YYNGEE. Trimming left V 0 bases short and J 8 bases short, with 14 bases between. This CDR3 is 14 amino acids long. The CDR3 nucleotides are TGTGCCAGCAGCGTAGTCACGGCCCAGGGGGGCTACACCTTC. The encoded protein is CASSVVTAQGGYTF.

The chain has TRBV3-1 (or the pseudogene TRBV3-2) and TRBJ1-2; D is undetermined. CDR1 is LGHDT, CDR2 YNNKEL, per germline (reference sequence). The CDR3 has 14 residues. Trimming removed 2 bases from V and 7 bases from J, with 14 bases in between. In DNA, the CDR3 is TGTGCCAGCAGCCAACGCGGGAGCCAGGTTGGCTACACCTTC. Protein product: CASSQRGSQVGYTF.

This chain uses TRBV11-2 with TRBJ2-1; 11 nucleotides align to TRBD2. The length of the CDR3 is 16 residues. Germline loops: CDR1 SGHAT, CDR2 FQNNGV. The V gene end was trimmed by 1 base and the J gene end by 4 bases; junction bases not matched to a gene: 3. The CDR3 DNA reads TGTGCCAGCAGCTTAGGATTAGCGGGAGGGTACAATGAGCAGTTCTTC. Protein: CASSLGLAGGYNEQFF.

In this sample, this clone turned up once. V is TRBV3-1 (or the pseudogene TRBV3-2) and J is TRBJ1-2; D is unresolved. CDR3 length equals 12 residues. Germline CDR1 reads LGHDT; CDR2 reads YNNKEL (reference sequence). The ends were cut back, 11 bases at V and 0 bases at J, with 10 bases in the middle. The CDR3 loop reads CASASSNYGYTF. CDR3 DNA: TGTGCCTCTGCGTCCTCTAACTATGGCTACACCTTC.

The V gene is TRBV7-8, the J gene TRBJ2-7, with 11 bases matching TRBD1. Trimming took 1 base from V and 4 from J; bases not matched to a gene: 9. Germline CDR1 is SGHVS and CDR2 is FQNEAQ. The CDR3 totals 17 residues. The CDR3 DNA follows: TGTGCCAGCAGCTTAGGCATGAGGGACAGGGGGTTTTACGAGCAGTACTTC. It translates to CASSLGMRDRGFYEQYF.

The chain combines TRBV9 with TRBJ1-2; the D gene is possibly TRBD1 (5 bases). Germline assignment: CDR1 SGDLS and CDR2 YYNGEE. V gave up 0 bases and J gave up 4 bases, with 10 bases separating them. This CDR3 spans 14 amino acids. The CDR3 loop reads CASSVVDNPYGYTF. The CDR3 DNA reads as TGTGCCAGCAGCGTAGTGGACAATCCCTATGGCTACACCTTC. Drawing the rest from reference TRBV9 and TRBJ1-2, the complete variable domain is DSGVTQTPKHLITATGQRVTLRCSPRSGDLSVYWYQQSLDQGLQFLIQYYNGEERAKGNILERFSAQQFPDLHSELNLSSLELGDSALYFCASSVVDNPYGYTFGSGTRLTVV.

V is TRBV6-2 or TRBV6-3 and J is TRBJ1-1, with a tentative D call TRBD1 (5 bases). V dropped 6 bases and J dropped 3 bases, with 8 bases sitting between them. The CDR3 loop spans 12 amino acids. In germline, CDR1 is MNHEY, CDR2 SVGEGT. CDR3 nucleotides: TGTGCCAGCAGCAGGGACTACACTGAAGCTTTCTTT. Translated: CASSRDYTEAFF.

The chain couples TRBV28 to TRBJ1-3; D may be TRBD1 (6 bases). Germline V CDR1 and CDR2: MDHEN, SYDVKM. V lost 7 bases and J lost 4, with 17 bases in between. The CDR3 covers 15 residues. CDR3 protein: CASINGWGPGNTIYF. CDR3 nucleotides: TGTGCCAGCATCAATGGTTGGGGGCCCGGAAACACCATATATTTT.

There are a few counts of this clone. This chain joins TRBV6-5 and TRBJ2-5; D is possibly TRBD2 (6 bases). This CDR3 region has 14 residues. Germline CDR1 MNHEY, CDR2 SVGAGI. Trimming cost V 6 bases and J 3 bases, with 14 bases left between them. The CDR3 DNA sequence: TGTGCCAGCAGAGCCGGGACTTCAAAAGAGACCCAGTACTTC. Its protein is CASRAGTSKETQYF.

Relative to its sample, this clone is large. The chain recombines TRBV7-9 with TRBJ2-1, with D perhaps matching TRBD2 (6 bases). The CDR3 runs 14 residues. Per germline, CDR1 SEHNR and CDR2 FQNEAQ (reference sequence). Deletions cut 5 bases from V and 5 bases from J, with 13 bases between. The CDR3 here is CASSPAGPDNEQFF. The CDR3 bases are TGTGCCAGCAGCCCCGCGGGGCCAGACAATGAGCAGTTCTTC. The whole variable domain, remainder taken from reference TRBV7-9 and TRBJ2-1, is DTGVSQNPRHKITKRGQNVTFRCDPISEHNRLYWYRQTLGQGPEFLTYFQNEAQLEKSRLLSDRFSAERPKGSFSTLEIQRTEQGDSAMYLCASSPAGPDNEQFFGPGTRLTVL.

This chain connects TRBV11-1 to TRBJ1-2; possible D gene TRBD1, 6 bases. The CDR3 runs 13 residues. Trimming removed 5 bases at V and 6 bases at J, with 13 bases between. Looked up from germline, CDR1 is SGHAT and CDR2 is FQDESV (reference sequence). The CDR3 loop reads CASSKDRLHGYTF. CDR3 in DNA: TGTGCCAGCAGCAAAGACAGGTTACATGGCTACACCTTC.

The chain uses TRBV6-2 or TRBV6-3 and TRBJ2-6; the match to TRBD1 covers 7 bases. Germline CDR1 MNHEY, CDR2 SVGEGT. The CDR3 covers 15 residues. V was pared by 5 bases and J by 5 bases, with 6 bases of the junction left unmatched. CDR3 region: CASSMGQYWANVLTF. The CDR3 coding sequence is TGTGCCAGCAGTATGGGACAGTACTGGGCCAACGTCCTGACTTTC.

The gene calls are TRBV2 and TRBJ2-1, with TRBD1 identical over 9 bases. Germline V gene lookup returns CDR1 SNHLY and CDR2 FYNNEI. The CDR3 covers 15 residues. J was trimmed by 9 bases and V by 7 bases; bases with no gene match: 13. The CDR3 loop is CASTTDRGSTTEQFF. The CDR3 DNA sequence: TGTGCCAGCACGACGGACAGGGGAAGTACTACTGAGCAGTTCTTC.

V gene TRBV5-1 combines with J gene TRBJ2-2; 9 positions agree with TRBD1. The CDR3 covers 15 residues. The germline V gene has CDR1 SGHRS and CDR2 YFSETQ. Trimming cost V 2 bases and J 6 bases; bases outside gene matches: 5. CDR3 in amino acids: CASSLMGQGAGELFF. CDR3 sequence (DNA): TGCGCCAGCAGCTTAATGGGACAGGGAGCCGGGGAGCTGTTTTTT.

The V gene is TRBV5-1, the J gene TRBJ1-2, with D perhaps TRBD1 (5 bases). This CDR3 comprises 14 residues. From germline, CDR1 is SGHRS and CDR2 YFSETQ. Trimming stripped 0 bases from V and 7 bases from J, with 13 bases between. CDR3 region: CASSLAGGTVGYTF. The CDR3 nucleotides read TGCGCCAGCAGCTTGGCCGGAGGGACGGTTGGCTACACCTTC.

The gene calls are TRBV7-8 and TRBJ2-5; 8 positions agree with TRBD2. CDR3 length equals 15 residues. Germline values: CDR1 SGHVS, CDR2 FQNEAQ. Trimming at V came to 5 bases and at J to 2 bases, leaving 7 bases not matched to a gene. The DNA of the CDR3 is TGTGCCAGCAGCGGATCGGGAGGGGTTCAAGAGACCCAGTACTTC. Translation gives CASSGSGGVQETQYF.

The V call is TRBV4-3, the J call TRBJ2-7, with TRBD1 identical over 9 bases. V dropped 4 bases and J dropped 1; count of bases not matched to a gene: 17. Germline assignment: CDR1 LGHNA and CDR2 YSLEER. The CDR3 sequence is 19 residues long. In DNA form, the CDR3 reads TGCGCCAGCAGCCTACTCGACCAGCTGGCGGGACAGGGATCCTACGAGCAGTACGTC. Translation gives CASSLLDQLAGQGSYEQYV.

This chain links TRBV19 with TRBJ2-5; 10 bases fit TRBD1. Germline CDR1 is LNHDA and CDR2 is SQIVND (reference sequence). V lost 5 bases, J lost 5 bases, and 2 bases stayed unmatched. This CDR3 is 13 amino acids long. The CDR3 nucleotides are TGTGCCAGTAGTCCGGACAGGGGGGAGACCCAGTACTTC. This sequence encodes CASSPDRGETQYF. The whole variable domain, remainder taken from reference TRBV19 and TRBJ2-5, is DGGITQSPKYLFRKEGQNVTLSCEQNLNHDAMYWYRQDPGQGLRLIYYSQIVNDFQKGDIAEGYSVSREKKESFPLTVTSAQKNPTAFYLCASSPDRGETQYFGPGTRLLVL.

This clone was detected only a few times. The chain combines TRBV29-1 with TRBJ2-3; TRBD1 aligns across 7 bases. This CDR3 comprises 15 residues. Germline V gene lookup returns CDR1 SQVTM and CDR2 ANQGSEA. Trimming cost V 6 bases and J 0 bases; bases outside gene matches: 9. The CDR3, as DNA: TGCAGCGTCGTTAGGGGGACAGTTAGCACAGATACGCAGTATTTT. Residues: CSVVRGTVSTDTQYF.

A single count supports this clone. The chain recombines TRBV7-2 with TRBJ2-2, with TRBD2 matching 10 bases. Germline-derived CDR1 and CDR2 are SGHTA and FQGNSA. The CDR3 spans 15 residues. V shed 1 base and J 9 bases; nucleotides not matched to a gene: 5. The CDR3 loop is CASSLVASGGRELFF. The CDR3 DNA reads TGTGCCAGCAGCTTAGTGGCTAGCGGGGGTCGGGAGCTGTTTTTT.

This clone was picked up a small number of times. The chain uses TRBV7-9 and TRBJ1-6; no reliable D call. The CDR3 spans 18 residues. Germline assignment: CDR1 SEHNR and CDR2 FQNEAQ (reference sequence). V was cut by 2 bases and J by 2 bases, with 16 bases left in between. The CDR3 nucleotides are TGTGCCAGCAGCTTAATGGTCGGTGCAGGCGCCTATAATTCACCCCTCCACTTT. The encoded protein is CASSLMVGAGAYNSPLHF.